Sequencing of this T cell receptor (beta chain) was carried out in a study of response to subunit inactivated influenza vaccine. Overall study findings and caveats: Researchers suggested that each seasonal influenza vaccination recruits few new T cells.

TCRdb passed the RT-PCR reads through MiXCR, listing each CDR3 protein once. The sample lists around 850,000 distinct CDR3 sequences, roughly 18% occurring once. Concerning this clonotype: Its target is unknown.

The CDR3 spans 14 residues. The germline V gene encodes CDR1 SQVTM and CDR2 ANQGSEA. The germline V and J ends were trimmed by 8 bases and 0 bases, with 13 bases remaining between them. The TCR originated in a man between 50 and 59 years old who received an inactivated influenza vaccine. The sample was PBMCs from blood, taken 4 to 6 days after vaccination. The chain is built from TRBV29-1 and TRBJ2-2; D may be TRBD1 or TRBD2 (6 bases each). The DNA for the CDR3 is TGCAGCACATCGGGGGCCTCGAACACCGGGGAGCTGTTTTTT. This codes for CSTSGASNTGELFF.